The count of the clone carrying this T cell receptor (beta chain) is one. Sequence at one end of the junction differs from germline and may be a read error. The CDR3 extends over 15 amino acids. Germline lookup yields CDR1 SEHNR and CDR2 FQNEAQ (reference sequence). These data belong to a study of CD8+CD57+ T cells in acquired aplastic anemia. At the level of the study: 3 to 4 ug was the average amount of DNA from sorted CD4+ and CD8+ cells.

Only patients with CD8+CD57+ cell expansion on flow cytometry were chosen for sequencing. The template for TCR beta VDJ and CDR3 sequence profiling was genomic DNA. MiXCR was run by TCRdb on the reads, yielding one entry per CDR3 protein. Of 200,000 or so distinct CDR3 sequences in the sample, about half were seen once. This clonotype originated in a human donor with aplastic anemia. Sequenced: sorted CD4+, CD8+, or CD8+CD57+ T cells (not recorded which) from PBMCs. The chain carries TRBV7-9 and TRBJ1-3; 9 nucleotides align to TRBD1. The CDR3 sequence is CAGSPRTGVGNTIYF. The CDR3 DNA reads as TGTGCCGGCAGCCCCCGGACAGGGGTCGGAAACACCATATATTTT.